A selection of T cell receptor beta chains follows, all from one sample in a study of cytomegalovirus exposure and HLA in healthy donors. Libraries were prepared by immunoSEQ multiplex PCR; TCRdb keeps only in-frame clonotypes and omits some of them. The sample holds over 200,000 clones, 75% to 90% seen once. Sequencing used PBMCs. The receptor source for this set is a woman in her 30s in good health and CMV-seropositive. Each CDR3 is given with its conserved first and last residue. Fields, in order: V gene, D gene, clone size, J gene, CDR3 DNA, CDR3 protein. The D gene is left open where the match is weak. Some rows mark clone size as missing; the rest say once, few, many or name a class of expanded clone.

TRBV7-2	.	.	TRBJ2-1	TGTGCCAGTAATCGACAGGACGGCTACAATGAGCAGTTCTTC	CASNRQDGYNEQFF
TRBV5-1	.	.	TRBJ1-1	TGCGCCAGCAGCCACCCTGGGGAGAACACTGAAGCTTTCTTT	CASSHPGENTEAFF
TRBV7-9	.	.	TRBJ2-7	TGTGCCAGCAGCCCCCTTGGAACACGGAGATACGAGCAGTACTTC	CASSPLGTRRYEQYF
TRBV30	TRBD2	.	TRBJ2-5	TGTGCCTGGAGTGCCCCTCAACTAGCGCAAGAGACCCAGTACTTC	CAWSAPQLAQETQYF
TRBV6-1	.	.	TRBJ2-7	TGTGCCAGCAGGGGAGGCTTTTCCTACGAGCAGTACTTC	CASRGGFSYEQYF
TRBV27	.	.	TRBJ2-1	TGTGCCAGCAACGTGCCGGGACTCTACAATGAGCAGTTCTTC	CASNVPGLYNEQFF
TRBV10-3	.	.	TRBJ2-7	TGTGCCATCAGTGAAGTGGGCCAGATTTACGAGCAGTACTTC	CAISEVGQIYEQYF
TRBV5-1	TRBD1	.	TRBJ2-7	TGCGCCAGCAGCTTGGAGTCGGACAGGGGAAAGCAGTACTTC	CASSLESDRGKQYF
TRBV6-5	TRBD1	.	TRBJ1-1	TGTGCCAGCAGTTATGGGGGACAGGGTCCTAACACTGAAGCTTTCTTT	CASSYGGQGPNTEAFF
TRBV6-5	TRBD2	once	TRBJ2-2	TGTGCCAGCAGTGAGCGGGAGGTAGGCGGGGAGCTGTTTTTT	CASSEREVGGELFF
TRBV19	TRBD1	.	TRBJ1-5	TGTGCCAGTAGTCGAAACCCCGGGAGGGGGCGGGATCAGCCCCAGCATTTT	CASSRNPGRGRDQPQHF
TRBV6-5	.	.	TRBJ1-1	TGTGCCAGCAGCCGTGGAACCGGGGCCGGAGGAGGGGCTTTCTTT	CASSRGTGAGGGAFF
TRBV9	TRBD2	.	TRBJ2-1	TGTGCCAGCAGCCAGCGGGAGGCCCACAATGAGCAGTTCTTC	CASSQREAHNEQFF
TRBV28	.	.	TRBJ1-2	TGTGCCAGCAGTTTCCAGGGCTATGGCTACACCTTC	CASSFQGYGYTF
TRBV27	.	.	TRBJ1-2	TGTGCCAGCAGTTTAATAGCTAAGAACTATGGCTACACCTTC	CASSLIAKNYGYTF
TRBV29-1	.	.	TRBJ2-5	TGCAGCGTTGAAACCGGCTATCGGGGCAAGACCCAGTACTTC	CSVETGYRGKTQYF
TRBV7-9	.	.	TRBJ2-1	TGTGCCAGCAGCACTTCGTTCTTC	CASSTSFF
TRBV30	.	.	TRBJ1-2	TGTGCCTGGAGTAACACCCGCGGCTACACCTTC	CAWSNTRGYTF
TRBV27	.	.	TRBJ1-5	TGTGCCAGCAGTTTAAACAGTTTACGGGGCAATCAGCCCCAGCATTTT	CASSLNSLRGNQPQHF
TRBV28	TRBD2	.	TRBJ2-3	TGTGCCAGCAGGCGGACTAGCGGGAGGTTGGATACGCAGTATTTT	CASRRTSGRLDTQYF
TRBV20-1	.	.	TRBJ2-7	TGCAGTGCTCCACCAACTCGGGAGCAGTACTTC	CSAPPTREQYF
TRBV2	TRBD1	.	TRBJ1-2	TGTGCCAGCAGGGAAGACAGGGCCTATGGCTACACCTTC	CASREDRAYGYTF
TRBV27	TRBD2	.	TRBJ2-2	TGTGCCAGCAGGGCGGGAGCGATCGGGGAGCTGTTTTTT	CASRAGAIGELFF
TRBV14	.	.	TRBJ1-2	TGTGCCAGCAGCCAAGACCGGGTAGGGGGCTACACCTTC	CASSQDRVGGYTF
TRBV10-1	.	few	TRBJ2-2	TGCGCCAGCAGTGAACGCCCGGGGGAGCTGTTTTTT	CASSERPGELFF
TRBV14	.	.	TRBJ2-7	TGTGCCAGCAGCCAAGAGGGTCGGAGGGCTCCCTACGAGCAGTACTTC	CASSQEGRRAPYEQYF
TRBV6-5	.	few	TRBJ1-5	TGTGCCAGCAGTCCCGCCGGGAGGGGCAATCAGCCCCAGCATTTT	CASSPAGRGNQPQHF
TRBV6-1	.	.	TRBJ1-4	TGTGCCAGCAGCCCAGGGACAACTAATGAAAAACTGTTTTTT	CASSPGTTNEKLFF
TRBV5-6	.	.	TRBJ1-2	TGTGCCAGCAGCTTGTTCTCGGAGCTAGTCTATGGCTACACCTTC	CASSLFSELVYGYTF
TRBV6-1	.	.	TRBJ1-4	TGTGCCAGCATCTTGGGGCCATCCAATGAAAAACTGTTTTTT	CASILGPSNEKLFF
TRBV11-2	TRBD1	.	TRBJ1-2	TGTGCCAGCAGCTCTGGACAGGGGGGTGTCAACTATGGCTACACCTTC	CASSSGQGGVNYGYTF
TRBV14	.	.	TRBJ1-2	TGTGCCAGCAGCCAAGCCTTGGGGGACCGTGGCTACACCTTC	CASSQALGDRGYTF
TRBV28	TRBD1	.	TRBJ1-2	TGTGCCAGCAGTTCCCCGACAGGGGGCCACAGCTACACCTTC	CASSSPTGGHSYTF
TRBV5-1	TRBD2	.	TRBJ2-1	TGCGCCAGCAGCTTCAGCGGGAGGGCCCAGGAGCAGTTCTTC	CASSFSGRAQEQFF
TRBV5-6	TRBD1	few	TRBJ2-3	TGTGCCAGCAGCCGGACAGGTCAGGGCACAGATACGCAGTATTTT	CASSRTGQGTDTQYF
TRBV19	.	.	TRBJ2-7	TGTGCCAGTAGTATAAAGACCGCTAGGACGTACGAGCAGTACTTC	CASSIKTARTYEQYF
TRBV28	.	.	TRBJ2-7	TGTGCCAGCAGTTTAATCACGGGTGGCCACGAGCAGTACTTC	CASSLITGGHEQYF
TRBV19	.	.	TRBJ2-6	TGTGCCAGTAGTCTGTCTGGAGTCTCTGGGGCCAACGTCCTGACTTTC	CASSLSGVSGANVLTF
TRBV15	.	.	TRBJ1-2	TGTGCCACCAGCAGAGATCGCACAGGAACCTATGGCTACACCTTC	CATSRDRTGTYGYTF
TRBV4-3	TRBD2	.	TRBJ2-1	TGCGCCAGCAGCCGAGGGACTAGCGGGAGCGATGAGCAGTTCTTC	CASSRGTSGSDEQFF
TRBV6-5	.	.	TRBJ2-7	TGTGCCAGCAGCCGAACCGACAGTGGCGAGCAGTACTTC	CASSRTDSGEQYF
TRBV16	.	.	TRBJ2-7	TGTGCCAGCAGCCAATGGTCGGGCGCAGACTACGAGCAGTACTTC	CASSQWSGADYEQYF
TRBV10-1	.	once	TRBJ2-7	TGCGCCAGCAGCGACAGGGAGGGCGAGCAGTACTTC	CASSDREGEQYF
TRBV9	TRBD1	.	TRBJ2-3	TGTGCCAGCAGCGTAGATTCGGACAGGGAGATCGGAGATACGCAGTATTTT	CASSVDSDREIGDTQYF
TRBV2	.	.	TRBJ1-5	TGTGCCAGCCGCCGGGCCATCGGGGGGCCCCAGCATTTT	CASRRAIGGPQHF
TRBV4-3	.	.	TRBJ2-5	TGCGCCAGCAGCCAAGATCTTGAGGAGACCCAGTACTTC	CASSQDLEETQYF
TRBV28	.	once	TRBJ2-1	TGTGCCAGCAGTTTAAACGGCGCGGGAGAAAAGGGACAAGGGAAGCAGTTCTTC	CASSLNGAGEKGQGKQFF
TRBV9	TRBD1	few	TRBJ1-2	TGTGCCAGCAGCCCCGGACAGGGAGTCTATGGCTACACCTTC	CASSPGQGVYGYTF
TRBV25-1	TRBD1	.	TRBJ2-2	TGTGCCAGCAGTGAACGAGAGGGGGCGTACACCGGGGAGCTGTTTTTT	CASSEREGAYTGELFF
TRBV6-5	TRBD1	.	TRBJ1-3	TGTGCCAGCAGTTACGACAGGGACCCTGGAAACACCATATATTTT	CASSYDRDPGNTIYF
TRBV18	.	.	TRBJ1-2	TGTGCCAGCTCACCACCGACAGACCGGACGTATGGCTACACCTTC	CASSPPTDRTYGYTF
TRBV7-9	.	.	TRBJ1-5	TGTGCCAGCAGCTTAGCGTATGACAGTAGCAATCAGCCCCAGCATTTT	CASSLAYDSSNQPQHF
TRBV7-9	.	.	TRBJ1-4	TGTGCCAGCAGCCCCCAGAGGAATGAAAAACTGTTTTTT	CASSPQRNEKLFF
TRBV28	TRBD1	few	TRBJ1-2	TGTGCCAGCAGTGAAACAGGGGGGGCCTATGGCTACACCTTC	CASSETGGAYGYTF
TRBV13	.	.	TRBJ1-1	TGTGCCAGCAGCTCCTACAGGGACACTGAAGCTTTCTTT	CASSSYRDTEAFF
TRBV7-8	.	few	TRBJ1-5	TGTGCCAGCAGCTTAGACGGACATTACAATCAGCCCCAGCATTTT	CASSLDGHYNQPQHF